These 7 T cell receptor beta chains were sequenced from one sample in a study of blood T cell repertoires in COVID-19. The repertoire was sequenced with immunoSEQ multiplex PCR; TCRdb's copy has only in-frame clones and lacks some. The table records 200,000 to 250,000 clones, 82% of them present only once. Sequences were obtained from peripheral blood. The receptors originated from a woman aged 70-85 years with COVID-19, enrolled during active disease.

The CDR3 region is CASSYSSFREQFF. In DNA, the CDR3 is TGTGCCAGCAGTTACTCGAGCTTCCGTGAGCAGTTCTTC. This rearrangement joins TRBV6-2 or TRBV6-3 to TRBJ2-1; D is ambiguous. Germline V gives CDR1 MNHEY, CDR2 SVGEGT. This CDR3 comprises 13 residues. Trimming left V 0 bases short and J 9 bases short, with 9 bases between.

The chain employs TRBV28 and TRBJ2-7; the match to TRBD1 covers 9 bases. J lost 3 bases, V lost 8 bases, and 8 bases had no gene match. The CDR3 runs to 14 residues. The germline V gene has CDR1 MDHEN and CDR2 SYDVKM. The CDR3 DNA sequence: TGTGCCAGCCTTAGGCCGGGACAGGGCTACGAGCAGTACTTC. Protein product: CASLRPGQGYEQYF. The entire variable domain, with the rest obtained from reference TRBV28 and TRBJ2-7, is as follows: DVKVTQSSRYLVKRTGEKVFLECVQDMDHENMFWYRQDPGLGLRLIYFSYDVKMKEKGDIPEGYSVSREKKERFSLILESASTNQTSMYLCASLRPGQGYEQYFGPGTRLTVT.

Here the CDR3 DNA reads TGTGCCAGCAATAGGGAGAGAAATCAGCCCCAGCATTTT. It yields the protein CASNRERNQPQHF. The chain recombines TRBV2 with TRBJ1-5; D call uncertain. Germline V gene lookup returns CDR1 SNHLY and CDR2 FYNNEI. The CDR3 is made up of 13 amino acids. Trimming left V 7 bases short and J 4 bases short, with 11 bases between.

CDR3 residues: CAIGTGGLGYTF. CDR3 coding DNA: TGTGCCATCGGGACAGGGGGCTTGGGCTACACCTTC. The chain employs TRBV24-1 and TRBJ1-2; 12 nucleotides agree with TRBD1. The CDR3 totals 12 residues. V gave up 11 bases and J gave up 8 bases; unmatched junction bases: 5. Germline V gene lookup returns CDR1 KGHDR and CDR2 SFDVKD.

V usage is TRBV30 and J usage is TRBJ2-7; TRBD2 might be the D (5 bases). The germline V gene encodes CDR1 GTSNPN and CDR2 SVGIG (reference sequence). V lost 7 bases and J 0 bases, leaving 10 bases between the germline ends. This CDR3 has 12 amino acids. The CDR3 is CAFLGLSYEQYF. The DNA for the CDR3 is TGTGCCTTTTTAGGACTCTCCTACGAGCAGTACTTC.

The chain recombines TRBV28 with TRBJ1-4; maybe TRBD1 (5 bases). The V and J ends lost 4 bases and 5 bases respectively, with 11 bases between them. Germline CDR1 reads MDHEN; CDR2 reads SYDVKM. The CDR3 has 14 amino acids. The CDR3 here is CASSYRTGNEKLFF. CDR3 DNA: TGTGCCAGCAGTTACAGAACAGGAAATGAAAAACTGTTTTTT.

The chain couples TRBV2 to TRBJ2-2, with 7 positions matching TRBD2. V was pared by 8 bases and J by 4 bases, with 13 bases of the junction left unmatched. CDR3 size: 16 residues. Germline V CDR1 and CDR2: SNHLY, FYNNEI. The CDR3 DNA reads as TGTGCCAGCGGGGGGGTTAGTCAGCAAATCACCGGGGAGCTGTTTTTT. It translates to CASGGVSQQITGELFF.